A selection of T cell receptor beta chains follows, all from one sample in a study of blood T cells in healthy people across ages. TCRdb reprocessed the 5' RACE reads with MiXCR, giving one entry per CDR3 protein. This repertoire shows roughly 790,000 distinct CDR3 sequences, 40% to 45% found once; its top ten account for about 20%. Input material: blood. These receptors were obtained from a woman in her sixties or seventies in good health. The CDR3 runs from the conserved cysteine through the conserved F or W. Each record gives: V gene, clone size, D gene, J gene, CDR3 DNA, CDR3 protein. D genes are given only for firm matches. Size is stated for part of the rows, as once, few or many counts, or as a class when the clone is expanded.

>TRBV6-4|NA|NA|TRBJ2-2
TGTGCCAGTCCGGGGAGACTCACCGGGGAGCTGTTTTTT
CASPGRLTGELFF
>TRBV30|once|TRBD2|TRBJ2-1
TGTGCCTGGAGTCCGGGACTAGCGGGGTTGTATGAGCAGTTCTTC
CAWSPGLAGLYEQFF
>TRBV28|NA|NA|TRBJ2-3
TGTGCCAGCAGTTTATGGTTAGGGATTGGCACAGATACGCAGTATTTT
CASSLWLGIGTDTQYF
>TRBV29-1|many|NA|TRBJ2-7
TGCAGCGTTGAGCATGGGACTCAAGCCTACGAGCAGTACTTC
CSVEHGTQAYEQYF
>TRBV5-1|NA|TRBD2|TRBJ2-3
TGCGCCAGCAGCAGAACAAGCGGGGAACTCACAGATACGCAGTATTTT
CASSRTSGELTDTQYF
>TRBV20-1|few|TRBD2|TRBJ2-3
TGCAGTGCTAGAGACTCCGGGGGGGCCAGGGCAGATACGCAGTATTTT
CSARDSGGARADTQYF
>TRBV2|few|NA|TRBJ2-4
TGTGCCAGCGGCCGGTCTGACCTAGCCAAAAACATTCAGTACTTC
CASGRSDLAKNIQYF
>TRBV10-3|few|NA|TRBJ2-7
TGTGCCATCAGTGTGCTGGACCTCTACGAGCAGTACTTC
CAISVLDLYEQYF
>TRBV2|NA|NA|TRBJ1-5
TGTGCCAGCAGTGAGGAGCACGTCAATCAGCCCCAGCATTTT
CASSEEHVNQPQHF
>TRBV27|NA|TRBD1|TRBJ2-2
TGTGCCAGCAGGGTTAGACAGGGGGACACCGGGGAGCTGTTTTTT
CASRVRQGDTGELFF
>TRBV9|once|NA|TRBJ1-1
TGTGCCAGCAGCGGGGCGGGGAGAAAAGCTTTCTTT
CASSGAGRKAFF
>TRBV28|NA|TRBD1|TRBJ2-1
TGTGCCAGCAGGTCCGGACAGGTGACAAACGAGCAGTTCTTC
CASRSGQVTNEQFF
>TRBV3-1|NA|NA|TRBJ2-7
TGTGCCAGCAGCCAAGGCGAGGTATCCTACGAGCAGTACTTC
CASSQGEVSYEQYF
>TRBV29-1|NA|NA|TRBJ2-7
TGCAGCGTTGGGGGGATTCGGGACGAGCAGTACTTC
CSVGGIRDEQYF
>TRBV20-1|NA|TRBD2|TRBJ2-3
TGCAGTGCTAGAGGGACTAGCGGGAGGGCCGCAGATACGCAGTATTTT
CSARGTSGRAADTQYF
>TRBV6-2/TRBV6-3|NA|NA|TRBJ2-7
TGTGCCAGCAGTTACGCGACAGGACAGTTCCTCGGCTACGAGCAGTACTTC
CASSYATGQFLGYEQYF
>TRBV12-3/TRBV12-4|NA|TRBD1|TRBJ1-5
TGTGCCAGCTCCCAGACAGGGGGAATAGGAGGCAATCAGCCCCAGCATTTT
CASSQTGGIGGNQPQHF
>TRBV6-2/TRBV6-3|NA|NA|TRBJ2-1
TGTGCCAGCAGTCCCCCCGTGGGAGCGGGCCTAATCAATGAGCAGTTCTTC
CASSPPVGAGLINEQFF
>TRBV20-1|NA|TRBD1|TRBJ2-1
TGCAGTGCTAGAGATCTTGCAGGACAGGGGGGGGCTAATGAGCAGTTCTTC
CSARDLAGQGGANEQFF
>TRBV7-3|NA|TRBD2|TRBJ2-3
TGTGCCAGCAGCTTAAGAGGTCAAGCGGGAGATAACACAGATACGCAGTATTTT
CASSLRGQAGDNTDTQYF
>TRBV12-3/TRBV12-4|NA|TRBD2|TRBJ2-3
TGTGCCAGCAGCCAATATCTGCGGGGGGGTGGAGATACGCAGTATTTT
CASSQYLRGGGDTQYF
>TRBV20-1|few|NA|TRBJ2-7
TGCAGTGCTAGAGTAGTCGCAGGGAGCCCCTACGAGCAGTACTTC
CSARVVAGSPYEQYF
>TRBV4-3|few|TRBD1|TRBJ2-7
TGCGCCAGCAGCCAAGATCAGGGCGGGACAGGGTCTTCCTACGAGCAGTACTTC
CASSQDQGGTGSSYEQYF
>TRBV12-3/TRBV12-4|NA|NA|TRBJ1-4
TGTGCCAGCAGTCCCCGGGAGGAAAAACTGTTTTTT
CASSPREEKLFF
>TRBV20-1|few|NA|TRBJ2-5
TGCAGTGCTAGTCCGGCACTTCAAGAGACCCAGTACTTC
CSASPALQETQYF
>TRBV6-2/TRBV6-3|NA|NA|TRBJ2-6
TGTGCCAGCACGCCCACTGGGGCCAACGTCCTGACTTTC
CASTPTGANVLTF
>TRBV20-1|once|NA|TRBJ2-3
TGCAGCTGGGAGGACGTGGATACGCAGTATTTT
CSWEDVDTQYF
>TRBV7-6|few|TRBD2|TRBJ2-3
TGTGCCAGCAGCTCAAGGACTAGCGGGGGGTGGACAGATACGCAGTATTTT
CASSSRTSGGWTDTQYF
>TRBV21-1|NA|NA|TRBJ2-5
TGTGCCAGCAGCAAAGTCCTAGCGGGAGGGCCCAGGGCGGAGACCCAGTACTTC
CASSKVLAGGPRAETQYF
>TRBV6-2/TRBV6-3|NA|NA|TRBJ2-7
TGTGCCAGCAGTAGGGTCGATTACAATGAGCAGTACTTC
CASSRVDYNEQYF
>TRBV5-1|once|NA|TRBJ1-2
TGCGCCAGCAGCTCAGGACAGACAAGAACTAACTATGGCTACACCTTC
CASSSGQTRTNYGYTF
>TRBV20-1|once|TRBD2|TRBJ2-5
TGCAGTGCTAGTCCTCGACTAGCGGGGGCCCAAGAGACCCAGTACTTC
CSASPRLAGAQETQYF
>TRBV10-3|few|TRBD2|TRBJ2-7
TGTGCCATCAACCCGGGACTAGCGGACTACGAGCAGTACTTC
CAINPGLADYEQYF
>TRBV28|NA|TRBD1|TRBJ1-5
TGTGCCAGCGGTCCCGGGACAGGGGGAGATCAGCCCCAGCATTTT
CASGPGTGGDQPQHF
>TRBV20-1|NA|NA|TRBJ1-5
TGCAGTGCTAATAGTAGACAGTTACGCTTCAATCAGCCCCAGCATTTT
CSANSRQLRFNQPQHF
>TRBV6-5|NA|NA|TRBJ1-2
TGTGCCAGCAGGGACACCAACCTTTATGGCTACACCTTC
CASRDTNLYGYTF
>TRBV7-3|NA|TRBD2|TRBJ2-7
TGTGCCAGCAGCTTCGGTAGCGGGGTTGCAGAGCAGTACTTC
CASSFGSGVAEQYF
>TRBV7-6|NA|NA|TRBJ2-7
TGTGCCAGCAGCTTAGACGCAGGGGCGTCCTACGAGCAGTACTTC
CASSLDAGASYEQYF
>TRBV20-1|NA|TRBD2|TRBJ2-3
TGCAGTGCTTCTCGGGGACTAGCGGACACAGATACGCAGTATTTT
CSASRGLADTDTQYF
>TRBV7-9|NA|TRBD2|TRBJ2-4
TGTGCCAGCAGCTTAGGGAATAGCGGGAGTGGTGAGCAGTACTTC
CASSLGNSGSGEQYF
>TRBV2|NA|NA|TRBJ2-1
TGTGCCAGCAGCCTCTTAGAGACCCAGTTCTTC
CASSLLETQFF
>TRBV3-1|NA|NA|TRBJ2-7
TGTGCCAGCAGCCTCAGTGGGACACAACTCCGGTCCGAGCAGTACTTC
CASSLSGTQLRSEQYF
>TRBV14|NA|TRBD2|TRBJ2-2
TGTGCCAGCAGCCTCGGGACTAGCACCGGGGAGCTGTTTTTT
CASSLGTSTGELFF
>TRBV20-1|NA|NA|TRBJ2-7
TGCAGTGCTCTGCGGACAGATGCCTACGAGCAGTACTTC
CSALRTDAYEQYF
>TRBV4-1|NA|TRBD1|TRBJ2-5
TGCGCCAGCAGCCAGCCTCAGGGACAGGGGGCGCGAGAGCAGTACTTC
CASSQPQGQGAREQYF
>TRBV12-3/TRBV12-4|NA|NA|TRBJ1-2
TGTGCCAGCAGTCCAGGATCCCAGGTTGGCTACACCTTC
CASSPGSQVGYTF
>TRBV5-1|NA|TRBD1|TRBJ1-1
TGCGCCAGCACCCCCGGGGACAGGGATCCTGAAGCTTTCTTT
CASTPGDRDPEAFF